The 18 T cell receptor beta chains presented below share a single source sample, sequenced in a study of cytomegalovirus exposure and HLA in healthy donors (TCRdb year 2017). The protocol used for the library was the immunoSEQ multiplex PCR assay. The multiplex PCR relied on a mix of 60 forward primers for TCR Vbeta segments and 13 reverse primers for TCR Jbeta segments. The clones in this table, taken by TCRdb from immuneACCESS, are in-frame only. Not every clone is retained; where verified, under half of the shortfall comes from an unresolved V gene, and the cause of the rest is unknown. The sample table on file contains 65,000 to 90,000 clones. Jointly, the top ten make up approximately 2.7% of the sample. Sequences were obtained from PBMCs. The origin of the receptors is a man aged 35 to 55 in good health and CMV-seronegative.

The chain combines TRBV6-6 with TRBJ1-3; D call uncertain. CDR1 and CDR2 (germline): MNHNY, SVGAGI (reference sequence). The V end lost 6 bases, the J end lost 14 bases, and 14 bases lay between the germline ends. This CDR3 has 11 amino acids. The CDR3 spells CASSSEHLVYF. CDR3 nucleotides: TGTGCCAGCAGCTCCGAGCACCTTGTATATTTT.

The CDR3 protein is CASSLVSQGAYNEQFF. The CDR3 region has the DNA TGTGCCAGCAGCTTGGTCTCACAGGGCGCCTACAATGAGCAGTTCTTC. The V and J genes are TRBV5-6 and TRBJ2-1; maybe TRBD1 (6 bases). CDR3 length: 16 amino acids. CDR1 is SGHDT, CDR2 YYEEEE, per germline. Trimming shortened V by 0 bases and J by 2 bases, and 12 bases separated the two germline ends.

The chain employs TRBV7-9 and TRBJ2-7; 10 bases map to TRBD2. CDR1 and CDR2 from the germline V gene are SEHNR and FQNEAQ (reference sequence). The CDR3 covers 18 residues. Trimming took 4 bases from V and 7 from J; bases not matched to a gene: 19. In DNA, the CDR3 is TGTGCCAGCAGCTCCCGGCAACTAGCGGGGATACGTTCGCGTGAGCAGTACTTC. Its protein product is CASSSRQLAGIRSREQYF.

The V gene is TRBV13, the J gene TRBJ2-7; D gene unclear. The germline CDR1 and CDR2 sequences are PRHDT and FYEKMQ (reference sequence). Trimming cost V 2 bases and J 2 bases, with 7 bases left between them. This CDR3 has 13 residues. The CDR3 region is CASSLPFTYEQYF. CDR3 bases: TGTGCCAGCAGCTTACCCTTTACCTACGAGCAGTACTTC.

Here the CDR3 DNA reads TGTGCCAGCAGCTTAGGGACAGGGTCGGACACTGAAGCTTTCTTT. Translation: CASSLGTGSDTEAFF. The chain employs TRBV7-9 and TRBJ1-1, with 8 bases fitting TRBD1. V trimming: 1 base; J trimming: 3 bases; junction bases outside the gene matches: 4. CDR1 and CDR2 (germline): SEHNR, FQNEAQ (reference sequence). The CDR3 is 15 residues long. The full variable domain, rest sourced from reference TRBV7-9 and TRBJ1-1, is DTGVSQNPRHKITKRGQNVTFRCDPISEHNRLYWYRQTLGQGPEFLTYFQNEAQLEKSRLLSDRFSAERPKGSFSTLEIQRTEQGDSAMYLCASSLGTGSDTEAFFGQGTRLTVV.

The chain is built from TRBV7-2 and TRBJ2-7; TRBD1 matches at 8 bases. Trimming at V came to 6 bases and at J to 5 bases, leaving 9 bases not matched to a gene. The CDR3 is made up of 14 amino acids. Germline CDR1 is SGHTA and CDR2 is FQGNSA. CDR3 coding DNA: TGTGCCAGCAGTCGGGGACAGGTGTCCCACGAGCAGTACTTC. This codes for CASSRGQVSHEQYF.

V is TRBV28 and J is TRBJ1-2, with 7 bases that match TRBD1. CDR1 and CDR2 (germline): MDHEN, SYDVKM. The CDR3 has 14 residues. With V trimmed by 4 bases and J by 7 bases, 9 bases remained unmatched. Here the CDR3 reads CASSSGGSYVGYTF. The DNA of the CDR3 is TGTGCCAGCAGTTCAGGGGGATCTTATGTTGGCTACACCTTC.

The rearrangement uses TRBV10-3 and TRBJ1-1; TRBD1 is a possible D gene (6 bases). Germline CDR1 is ENHRY and CDR2 is SYGVKD. The CDR3 is made up of 14 amino acids. The germline V and J ends were trimmed by 3 bases and 0 bases, with 8 bases remaining between them. CDR3 coding DNA: TGTGCCATCAGTGACGGGGGGCTGAACACTGAAGCTTTCTTT. As protein: CAISDGGLNTEAFF.

The CDR3 sequence is CASSVGQGNGYTF. In DNA form, the CDR3 reads TGTGCCAGCAGCGTAGGCCAGGGAAATGGCTACACCTTC. The chain is built from TRBV9 and TRBJ1-2, with a tentative D call TRBD1 (5 bases). Trimming left V 0 bases short and J 6 bases short, with 9 bases between. The CDR3 is 13 residues long. The germline V gene encodes CDR1 SGDLS and CDR2 YYNGEE.

The chain combines TRBV7-9 with TRBJ1-1; perhaps TRBD1 as D (6 bases). Germline lookup yields CDR1 SEHNR and CDR2 FQNEAQ (reference sequence). The V and J ends lost 1 base and 8 bases respectively, with 23 bases between them. CDR3 length: 17 residues. The DNA for the CDR3 is TGTGCCAGCAGCTTAGGGACGGCAGGGGAAAATGGTGGAGAAGCTTTCTTT. This sequence encodes CASSLGTAGENGGEAFF.

The rearrangement uses TRBV5-4 and TRBJ1-1, with D perhaps matching TRBD1 (5 bases). The V gene lost 2 bases and the J gene lost 2 bases, with 10 bases spanning the gap. The germline CDR1 and CDR2 sequences are SGHNT and YYREEE (reference sequence). The CDR3 contains 14 residues. The CDR3 nucleotides read TGTGCCAGCAGCTTTTCTCAGGGCAACACTGAAGCTTTCTTT. This gives the protein CASSFSQGNTEAFF.

The V and J genes are TRBV9 and TRBJ1-1; D gene ambiguous. This CDR3 has 16 residues. Germline loops: CDR1 SGDLS, CDR2 YYNGEE. Trimming shortened V by 4 bases and J by 1 base, and 17 bases separated the two germline ends. The CDR3 here is CASSPGPSVGNTEAFF. CDR3 coding DNA: TGTGCCAGCAGCCCTGGGCCCTCTGTGGGGAACACTGAAGCTTTCTTT.

The chain recombines TRBV18 with TRBJ1-1; 7 bases fit TRBD1. Per the germline V gene, CDR1 is KGHSH and CDR2 is LQKENI. Trimming at V came to 2 bases and at J to 1 base, leaving 10 bases not matched to a gene. The CDR3 consists of 17 residues. CDR3 protein: CASSPSPRGQWNTEAFF. The CDR3 DNA reads TGTGCCAGCTCACCATCCCCGAGGGGACAGTGGAACACTGAAGCTTTCTTT.

The genes are TRBV14 and TRBJ2-7; TRBD2 is a possible D gene (7 bases). Trimming took 1 base from V and 7 from J, leaving 17 bases between them. This CDR3 has 15 residues. The germline V gene encodes CDR1 SGHDN and CDR2 FVKESK. As DNA, the CDR3 is TGTGCCAGCAGCCAAGCCAAGGGGGGGTCGCGGGAGCAGTACTTC. It specifies CASSQAKGGSREQYF.

The chain recombines TRBV5-3 with TRBJ2-5; D might be TRBD1 (6 bases). TRBV5-3 is an ORF, and what it does is uncertain. Trimming took 3 bases from V and 7 from J, leaving 16 bases between them. This CDR3 is built from 14 residues. The CDR3 protein is CARSSHGGLGTQYF. CDR3 bases: TGTGCCAGAAGCTCACATGGGGGCCTAGGGACCCAGTACTTC.

CDR3 residues: CASSLDGGGANVLTF. The CDR3 nucleotides are TGCGCCAGCAGCTTGGACGGAGGGGGGGCCAACGTCCTGACTTTC. V is TRBV5-1 and J is TRBJ2-6, with a weak D call TRBD2 (6 bases). This CDR3 has 15 residues. The germline gives CDR1 SGHRS, CDR2 YFSETQ. V lost 0 bases to trimming and J lost 4 bases, with 8 bases between them.

The chain couples TRBV28 to TRBJ1-6; TRBD1 agrees at 7 bases. The length of the CDR3 is 16 residues. J gave up 8 bases and V 6 bases, and 13 bases lay outside the gene matches. Germline values: CDR1 MDHEN, CDR2 SYDVKM. The CDR3 is CASSWSGEGGDSPLHF. The CDR3 nucleotides are TGTGCCAGCAGCTGGTCGGGTGAAGGGGGCGATTCACCCCTCCACTTT.

The genes are TRBV5-1 and TRBJ2-3; 7 bases map to TRBD2. After removal of 1 base from V and 4 bases from J, the junction contained 9 bases not matched to a gene. CDR1 SGHRS and CDR2 YFSETQ come from the germline V gene. This CDR3 comprises 16 residues. The CDR3 spells CASSLPLASGPDTQYF. The CDR3 nucleotides read TGCGCCAGCAGCTTGCCCCTGGCTAGCGGCCCAGATACGCAGTATTTT.